A single sample gave rise to the 22 T cell receptor beta chains below, sequenced in a study of blood T cell repertoires in COVID-19. Profiling relied on immunoSEQ multiplex PCR, and the TCRdb table lists in-frame clones only, not all of them. Of some 390,000 clones listed, around nine tenths are singletons. The sample was PBMCs or T cells enriched from blood (not recorded which). The source is a woman in her twenties or thirties who had recovered from COVID-19.

The chain joins TRBV7-2 to TRBJ1-1; a weak D match, TRBD1 (6 bases). Trimming took off 3 bases at V and 4 bases at J, with 15 bases between the two ends. The CDR3 totals 15 residues. Germline V gives CDR1 SGHTA, CDR2 FQGNSA. The CDR3 is CASSFRQGLGTEAFF. The CDR3 DNA follows: TGTGCCAGCAGCTTTAGGCAGGGGCTGGGCACTGAAGCTTTCTTT. The whole variable domain, filled in from reference TRBV7-2 and TRBJ1-1, reads GAGVSQSPSNKVTEKGKDVELRCDPISGHTALYWYRQSLGQGLEFLIYFQGNSAPDKSGLPSDRFSAERTGGSVSTLTIQRTQQEDSAVYLCASSFRQGLGTEAFFGQGTRLTVV.

This clone occurred once. J is TRBJ1-1 and V is TRBV7-6; 7 bases fit TRBD1. Per the germline V gene, CDR1 is SGHVS and CDR2 is FNYEAQ. J was trimmed by 2 bases and V by 4 bases; bases with no gene match: 7. This CDR3 region has 15 residues. This chain's CDR3 is CASSWPGQKNTEAFF. CDR3 coding DNA: TGTGCCAGCAGCTGGCCGGGACAGAAAAACACTGAAGCTTTCTTT.

A few counts support this clone. This chain's CDR3 is CASSVITDNYGYTF. For the CDR3, the DNA is TGTGCCAGCAGCGTGATAACTGATAACTATGGCTACACCTTC. The rearrangement links TRBV9 to TRBJ1-2; D call uncertain. Germline values: CDR1 SGDLS, CDR2 YYNGEE. There are 14 residues in the CDR3. V shed 2 bases and J shed 1 base, with 9 bases lying between them. Using reference TRBV9 and TRBJ1-2 for the parts outside the CDR3, the full variable domain is DSGVTQTPKHLITATGQRVTLRCSPRSGDLSVYWYQQSLDQGLQFLIQYYNGEERAKGNILERFSAQQFPDLHSELNLSSLELGDSALYFCASSVITDNYGYTFGSGTRLTVV.

V and J are TRBV18 and TRBJ1-1; TRBD1 matches at 8 bases. This CDR3 has 15 amino acids. The germline CDR1 and CDR2 sequences are KGHSH and LQKENI. V was pared by 2 bases and J by 1 base, with 3 bases of the junction left unmatched. DNA of the CDR3: TGTGCCAGCTCACCATGGACAGGGTGGAACACTGAAGCTTTCTTT. This sequence encodes CASSPWTGWNTEAFF.

The genes are TRBV28 and TRBJ1-2, with a possible D match to TRBD1 (5 bases). The CDR3 extends over 13 amino acids. Germline CDR1 is MDHEN and CDR2 is SYDVKM. V dropped 6 bases and J dropped 7 bases, with 15 bases sitting between them. This chain's CDR3 is CASSHSRVRGYTF. The CDR3 nucleotides read TGTGCCAGCAGCCATTCCAGGGTTCGTGGCTACACCTTC.

This chain connects TRBV2 to TRBJ1-1; 9 nucleotides agree with TRBD1. The CDR3 is made up of 15 amino acids. The ends lost 7 bases at V and 1 base at J; junction bases unmatched: 7. The germline gives CDR1 SNHLY, CDR2 FYNNEI. The CDR3 loop reads CASNLPGQGNTEAFF. CDR3 in DNA: TGTGCCAGCAACCTTCCGGGACAGGGGAACACTGAAGCTTTCTTT.

This clone was observed a single time. V is TRBV18 and J is TRBJ2-7, with D possibly matching TRBD2 (5 bases). CDR1 is KGHSH and CDR2 is LQKENI in the germline V gene. V was pared by 5 bases and J by 2 bases, with 10 bases between. The CDR3 runs to 13 residues. This chain's CDR3 is CASSTYGTYEQYF. The CDR3 region has the DNA TGTGCCAGCTCAACCTACGGGACCTACGAGCAGTACTTC. Using reference TRBV18 and TRBJ2-7 for the parts outside the CDR3, the full variable domain is NAGVMQNPRHLVRRRGQEARLRCSPMKGHSHVYWYRQLPEEGLKFMVYLQKENIIDESGMPKERFSAEFPKEGPSILRIQQVVRGDSAAYFCASSTYGTYEQYFGPGTRLTVT.

The chain couples TRBV18 to TRBJ1-1, with D tentatively TRBD1 (6 bases). Trimming stripped 3 bases from V and 8 bases from J, with 22 bases between. The CDR3 sequence is 16 residues long. CDR1 is KGHSH, CDR2 LQKENI, per germline. The chain's CDR3 is CASSPRDTGTMREAFF. The DNA for the CDR3 is TGTGCCAGCTCACCCCGGGACACAGGAACGATGAGGGAAGCTTTCTTT.

A remark on this clone: Other nucleotide sequences in the sample specify the same CDR3. This chain joins TRBV6-5 and TRBJ2-5, with D perhaps TRBD2 (5 bases). Trimming pared 7 bases from V and 5 bases from J, leaving 8 bases between. Germline V gives CDR1 MNHEY, CDR2 SVGAGI. There are 11 residues in the CDR3. DNA of the CDR3: TGTGCCAGCAACCGAGGGGAGACCCAGTACTTC. It codes for CASNRGETQYF.

The gene calls are TRBV5-6 and TRBJ1-5, with 8 bases matching TRBD1. The CDR3 contains 14 residues. Trimming took 5 bases from V and 7 from J; bases not matched to a gene: 8. Germline CDR1 and CDR2: SGHDT and YYEEEE. This CDR3 reads CASRKTGVHQPQHF. The CDR3 DNA sequence: TGTGCCAGCAGAAAGACAGGGGTGCACCAGCCCCAGCATTTT.

The chain links TRBV4-1 to TRBJ1-1; 8 bases are a match to TRBD1. Germline trimming cut 5 bases from V and 4 bases from J; bases unmatched to any gene: 12. In germline, CDR1 is MGHRA, CDR2 YSYEKL. The length of the CDR3 is 16 residues. The CDR3 spells CASSYRAGGASTEAFF. The CDR3 DNA sequence: TGCGCCAGCAGCTATAGGGCAGGGGGCGCAAGCACTGAAGCTTTCTTT.

Worth noting for this clone: Within the sample, other DNA sequences also encode this same CDR3. This chain connects TRBV28 to TRBJ2-1; TRBD2 is a possible D gene (5 bases). There are 13 residues in the CDR3. Germline V gene lookup returns CDR1 MDHEN and CDR2 SYDVKM. Trimming shortened V by 3 bases and J by 5 bases, and 8 bases separated the two germline ends. CDR3 DNA sequence: TGTGCCAGCAGTTTGAGCGGAGACAATGAGCAGTTCTTC. It specifies CASSLSGDNEQFF.

The CDR3 protein is CASSIESSGRGNEQFF. CDR3 coding DNA: TGTGCCAGTAGTATTGAGTCTAGCGGGAGGGGCAATGAGCAGTTCTTC. The rearrangement uses TRBV19 and TRBJ2-1; 12 bases fit TRBD2. The CDR3 is made up of 16 amino acids. The junction had 6 bases not matched to a gene; V was cut back by 3 bases and J by 6 bases. The germline V gene encodes CDR1 LNHDA and CDR2 SQIVND (reference sequence).

The V call is TRBV7-9, the J call TRBJ1-2, with D possibly TRBD1 on 6 matching bases. This CDR3 spans 13 amino acids. Deletions cut 7 bases from V and 1 base from J, with 10 bases between. The V gene's germline CDR1 is SEHNR and CDR2 FQNEAQ (reference sequence). CDR3 coding DNA: TGTGCCAGCACCCAGGGACATAACTATGGCTACACCTTC. Amino acids: CASTQGHNYGYTF.

The J gene is TRBJ1-2, the V gene TRBV2, with TRBD1 as a possible D gene (5 bases). The V end lost 1 base, the J end lost 1 base, and 16 bases lay between the germline ends. CDR1 is SNHLY and CDR2 is FYNNEI in the germline V gene. This CDR3 comprises 17 residues. CDR3 region: CASSEGGEGTFNYGYTF. CDR3 DNA: TGTGCCAGCAGTGAAGGCGGGGAAGGGACCTTTAACTATGGCTACACCTTC.

The V call is TRBV7-6, the J call TRBJ1-3; D not resolved. Looked up from germline, CDR1 is SGHVS and CDR2 is FNYEAQ. CDR3 length equals 14 residues. V was pared by 5 bases and J by 0 bases, with 8 bases between. CDR3 sequence: CASSPRSSGNTIYF. As DNA, the CDR3 is TGTGCCAGCAGCCCCAGGTCCTCTGGAAACACCATATATTTT.

CDR3 sequence: CASSQAPGSGRAVYQEETQYF. In nucleotides, the CDR3 is TGTGCCAGCAGCCAAGCCCCAGGTAGCGGGAGAGCGGTGTATCAAGAAGAGACCCAGTACTTC. V gene TRBV14 combines with J gene TRBJ2-5; 9 positions agree with TRBD2. The CDR3 length is 21 residues. J lost 3 bases, V lost 1 base, and 21 bases had no gene match. The germline V gene encodes CDR1 SGHDN and CDR2 FVKESK.

The genes are TRBV11-1 and TRBJ2-7; the D gene is possibly TRBD1 (6 bases). The germline V gene has CDR1 SGHAT and CDR2 FQDESV (reference sequence). V was cut by 5 bases and J by 0 bases, with 11 bases left in between. This CDR3 contains 14 residues. Here the CDR3 reads CASSPTGSSYEQYF. The CDR3 coding sequence is TGTGCCAGCAGCCCCACAGGGAGCTCCTACGAGCAGTACTTC.

The CDR3 DNA sequence: TGTGCCACCAGTGCCGCGACCGGGACAGGGGCTTTTGGCTACACCTTC. Translating gives CATSAATGTGAFGYTF. The chain is built from TRBV24-1 and TRBJ1-2; 10 positions match TRBD1. J gave up 7 bases and V 5 bases, and 12 bases lay outside the gene matches. Per the germline V gene, CDR1 is KGHDR and CDR2 is SFDVKD. CDR3 size: 16 residues.

V and J are TRBV6-5 and TRBJ2-7; TRBD1 is a possible D gene (6 bases). The V gene lost 6 bases and the J gene lost 3 bases, with 12 bases spanning the gap. The CDR3 sequence is 13 residues long. Germline V gene data show CDR1 as MNHEY and CDR2 as SVGAGI. The CDR3 region is CASRRDISYEQYF. CDR3 nucleotides: TGTGCCAGCAGACGGGACATCAGCTACGAGCAGTACTTC.

The rearrangement joins TRBV7-2 to TRBJ2-3; D is undetermined. Trimming pared 2 bases from V and 3 bases from J, leaving 6 bases between. Germline-derived CDR1 and CDR2 are SGHTA and FQGNSA. The length of the CDR3 is 13 residues. DNA of the CDR3: TGTGCCAGCAGCTTAAGCATTACAGATACGCAGTATTTT. As protein: CASSLSITDTQYF.

The rearrangement uses TRBV3-1 (or the pseudogene TRBV3-2) and TRBJ1-2, with 7 bases fitting TRBD1. Germline CDR1 is LGHDT and CDR2 is YNNKEL (reference sequence). The CDR3 loop spans 15 amino acids. The trim removed 3 bases at V and 4 bases at J, leaving 8 bases unmatched. The CDR3 DNA sequence: TGTGCCAGCAGCCAGGGAGACAGGGTACGCTATGGCTACACCTTC. Its protein is CASSQGDRVRYGYTF.